Listed below are T cell receptor beta chains from one sample, sequenced in a study of graft-versus-host responses after intestinal transplantation. This table comes from immunoSEQ multiplex PCR, and its TCRdb copy is limited to in-frame clones, with some not included. The table records 4,800 or so clones, roughly 85% of them present only once. The sequencing used ileum tissue, collected 156 days after intestinal transplant. Source of these receptors: a human patient who received an intestinal transplant, so some T cells may come from the graft donor. Both conserved end residues are part of each CDR3. Each record gives: D gene, J gene, clone size, V gene, CDR3 protein, CDR3 DNA. D genes are given only for firm matches. Clone sizes are given selectively: once, few, many, or a class where the clone is expanded.

d_call: .; j_call: TRBJ2-7; clone_size: few; v_call: TRBV6-1; cdr3_aa: CASSSRTPYEQYF; cdr3_nt: TGTGCCAGCAGTTCACGGACACCCTACGAGCAGTACTTC
d_call: .; j_call: TRBJ2-3; clone_size: .; v_call: TRBV28; cdr3_aa: CASSLGRGDTQYF; cdr3_nt: TGTGCCAGCAGTTTGGGGCGCGGAGATACGCAGTATTTT
d_call: TRBD1; j_call: TRBJ2-1; clone_size: .; v_call: TRBV12-5; cdr3_aa: CASGLGPPGGRNEQFF; cdr3_nt: TGTGCTAGTGGTTTGGGGCCCCCAGGGGGACGTAATGAGCAGTTCTTC
d_call: .; j_call: TRBJ1-6; clone_size: .; v_call: TRBV27; cdr3_aa: CASSLGQYNSPLHF; cdr3_nt: TGTGCCAGCAGTTTAGGACAATATAATTCCCCCCTCCACTTT
d_call: .; j_call: TRBJ2-3; clone_size: .; v_call: TRBV5-1; cdr3_aa: CASARATDTQYF; cdr3_nt: TGCGCCAGCGCCAGGGCCACAGATACGCAGTATTTT
d_call: TRBD1; j_call: TRBJ1-2; clone_size: .; v_call: TRBV28; cdr3_aa: CASSLSPGTAYGYTF; cdr3_nt: TGTGCCAGCAGTTTATCCCCCGGGACAGCTTATGGCTACACCTTC
d_call: TRBD1; j_call: TRBJ2-1; clone_size: .; v_call: TRBV15; cdr3_aa: CATSSRTGINEQFF; cdr3_nt: TGTGCCACCAGCAGCAGGACAGGGATTAATGAGCAGTTCTTC
d_call: .; j_call: TRBJ2-3; clone_size: .; v_call: TRBV2; cdr3_aa: CASSDSTSTDTQYF; cdr3_nt: TGTGCCAGCAGTGACTCTACCAGCACAGATACGCAGTATTTT
d_call: .; j_call: TRBJ2-5; clone_size: .; v_call: TRBV20-1; cdr3_aa: CSPGQPETQYF; cdr3_nt: TGCAGTCCTGGACAGCCGGAGACCCAGTACTTC
d_call: TRBD2; j_call: TRBJ2-5; clone_size: .; v_call: TRBV6-5; cdr3_aa: CASRPGLAGIVAQYF; cdr3_nt: TGTGCCAGCAGACCCGGACTAGCGGGGATAGTGGCCCAGTACTTC
d_call: TRBD1; j_call: TRBJ1-5; clone_size: .; v_call: TRBV19; cdr3_aa: CASSRSGGVGNQPQHF; cdr3_nt: TGTGCCAGTAGTAGGTCAGGGGGCGTGGGCAATCAGCCCCAGCATTTT
d_call: TRBD1; j_call: TRBJ1-2; clone_size: once; v_call: TRBV28; cdr3_aa: CASSLTGQGVSGYTF; cdr3_nt: TGTGCCAGCAGTTTAACGGGACAGGGGGTTAGTGGCTACACCTTC
d_call: TRBD1; j_call: TRBJ2-4; clone_size: .; v_call: TRBV28; cdr3_aa: CASSPRQGTRAKNIQYF; cdr3_nt: TGTGCCAGCAGTCCGAGACAGGGTACCAGAGCCAAAAACATTCAGTACTTC
d_call: .; j_call: TRBJ2-7; clone_size: .; v_call: TRBV19; cdr3_aa: CASSMFIRDLGYEQYF; cdr3_nt: TGTGCCAGTAGTATGTTTATCAGGGATTTAGGCTACGAGCAGTACTTC
d_call: .; j_call: TRBJ2-7; clone_size: .; v_call: TRBV10-3; cdr3_aa: CAISEPPGYEQYF; cdr3_nt: TGTGCCATCAGTGAGCCCCCGGGCTACGAGCAGTACTTC
d_call: TRBD1; j_call: TRBJ2-2; clone_size: .; v_call: TRBV7-2; cdr3_aa: CASSLLADRATGELFF; cdr3_nt: TGTGCCAGCAGCTTATTAGCGGACAGGGCCACCGGGGAGCTGTTTTTT
d_call: .; j_call: TRBJ2-1; clone_size: .; v_call: TRBV7-9; cdr3_aa: CASGRGSFYNEQFF; cdr3_nt: TGTGCCAGCGGTAGGGGGTCCTTTTACAATGAGCAGTTCTTC
d_call: .; j_call: TRBJ2-6; clone_size: once; v_call: TRBV7-2; cdr3_aa: CASSLSGRSSGANVLTF; cdr3_nt: TGTGCCAGCAGCTTATCGGGCCGCAGCTCTGGGGCCAACGTCCTGACTTTC
d_call: TRBD2; j_call: TRBJ2-7; clone_size: once; v_call: TRBV11-2; cdr3_aa: CASSLGPPGTSVSYEQYF; cdr3_nt: TGTGCCAGCAGCTTAGGACCCCCCGGGACTAGCGTTTCCTACGAGCAGTACTTC
d_call: .; j_call: TRBJ2-1; clone_size: .; v_call: TRBV5-5; cdr3_aa: CASSLELEGVRWVNNEQFF; cdr3_nt: TGTGCCAGCAGCTTGGAGCTGGAGGGGGTCAGATGGGTAAACAATGAGCAGTTCTTC
d_call: .; j_call: TRBJ2-1; clone_size: once; v_call: TRBV27; cdr3_aa: CARWWCAKGSYNEQFF; cdr3_nt: TGTGCCAGGTGGTGGTGTGCGAAGGGCTCCTACAATGAGCAGTTCTTC
d_call: .; j_call: TRBJ2-1; clone_size: .; v_call: TRBV2; cdr3_aa: CASSERWAHNEQFF; cdr3_nt: TGTGCCAGCAGTGAACGGTGGGCACACAATGAGCAGTTCTTC
d_call: .; j_call: TRBJ1-5; clone_size: .; v_call: TRBV5-1; cdr3_aa: CASSLAGGGNQPQHF; cdr3_nt: TGCGCCAGCAGCTTGGCCGGGGGGGGCAATCAGCCCCAGCATTTT
d_call: .; j_call: TRBJ1-4; clone_size: .; v_call: TRBV5-1; cdr3_aa: CASSKGWGNEKLFF; cdr3_nt: TGCGCCAGCAGCAAGGGGTGGGGTAATGAAAAACTGTTTTTT
d_call: TRBD2; j_call: TRBJ2-7; clone_size: .; v_call: TRBV2; cdr3_aa: CASSGTSGPLAYEQYF; cdr3_nt: TGTGCCAGCAGCGGGACTAGCGGGCCGCTCGCCTACGAGCAGTACTTC
d_call: .; j_call: TRBJ2-4; clone_size: .; v_call: TRBV30; cdr3_aa: CARAGRGNIQYF; cdr3_nt: TGTGCCAGAGCGGGCAGGGGAAACATTCAGTACTTC
d_call: .; j_call: TRBJ2-3; clone_size: once; v_call: TRBV27; cdr3_aa: CASSSPLTDTQYF; cdr3_nt: TGTGCCAGCAGTTCCCCCTTAACAGATACGCAGTATTTT
d_call: TRBD2; j_call: TRBJ2-1; clone_size: .; v_call: TRBV11-2; cdr3_aa: CASSLFPAGGPYNEQFF; cdr3_nt: TGTGCCAGCAGCTTATTCCCCGCGGGAGGGCCCTACAATGAGCAGTTCTTC
d_call: .; j_call: TRBJ2-2; clone_size: .; v_call: TRBV4-3; cdr3_aa: CASSQGLSGELFF; cdr3_nt: TGCGCCAGCAGCCAAGGTTTGTCCGGGGAGCTGTTTTTT
d_call: .; j_call: TRBJ2-7; clone_size: .; v_call: TRBV7-2; cdr3_aa: CASSRPGLSVYEQYF; cdr3_nt: TGTGCCAGCAGCCGACCGGGACTGTCCGTCTACGAGCAGTACTTC
d_call: TRBD2; j_call: TRBJ2-5; clone_size: .; v_call: TRBV27; cdr3_aa: CASKGLAGGRAQYF; cdr3_nt: TGTGCCAGCAAAGGGCTAGCGGGGGGTCGGGCCCAGTACTTC
d_call: TRBD1; j_call: TRBJ1-2; clone_size: once; v_call: TRBV6-6; cdr3_aa: CASSYRQGGYGYTF; cdr3_nt: TGTGCCAGCAGTTACCGACAGGGGGGGTATGGCTACACCTTC
d_call: .; j_call: TRBJ1-1; clone_size: .; v_call: TRBV14; cdr3_aa: CVPGDLMNTEAFF; cdr3_nt: TGTGTACCGGGGGATCTAATGAACACTGAAGCTTTCTTT
d_call: TRBD1; j_call: TRBJ1-2; clone_size: .; v_call: TRBV10-2; cdr3_aa: CASSGTGDYGYTF; cdr3_nt: TGCGCCAGCAGTGGGACAGGGGACTATGGCTACACCTTC
d_call: .; j_call: TRBJ1-1; clone_size: .; v_call: TRBV5-5; cdr3_aa: CASSLDPGAGTEAFF; cdr3_nt: TGTGCCAGCAGCTTGGATCCGGGCGCGGGCACTGAAGCTTTCTTT
d_call: .; j_call: TRBJ1-3; clone_size: .; v_call: TRBV5-4; cdr3_aa: CASSPPGDGNTIYF; cdr3_nt: TGTGCCAGCAGCCCCCCAGGGGACGGAAACACCATATATTTT